This is a list of T cell receptor beta chains from one sample in a study of blood T cell repertoires in COVID-19. Data came from immunoSEQ multiplex PCR; TCRdb stores just in-frame clones and leaves some out. This repertoire shows hundreds of thousands of clones, around four fifths found once; its top ten account for roughly 8%. Sequencing was done on a sample of peripheral blood. All receptors derive from a woman aged 45-65 years with acute or convalescent COVID-19. CDR3s include the opening cysteine and the closing phenylalanine or tryptophan. Fields, in order: J gene, D gene, V gene, clone size, CDR3 protein, CDR3 DNA. D genes are given only for firm matches. Not all rows give a size; the values are once, few, many and, for expanded clones, a class.

TRBJ2-1	TRBD2	TRBV25-1	NA	CASSAGGPYNEQFF	TGTGCCAGCAGTGCGGGAGGCCCCTACAATGAGCAGTTCTTC
TRBJ2-3	NA	TRBV27	NA	CASSLLFRSDTQYF	TGTGCCAGCAGTTTATTGTTTCGGTCAGATACGCAGTATTTT
TRBJ2-7	TRBD1	TRBV6-5	NA	CASKDSGQSHEQYF	TGTGCCAGCAAGGACTCGGGACAGAGTCACGAGCAGTACTTC
TRBJ1-5	NA	TRBV30	NA	CAWSLRGNQPQHF	TGTGCCTGGAGTCTCAGGGGAAATCAGCCCCAGCATTTT
TRBJ1-5	NA	TRBV28	NA	CASSLGQVNYQPQHF	TGTGCCAGCAGTTTGGGCCAGGTCAACTATCAGCCCCAGCATTTT
TRBJ2-3	NA	TRBV5-1	NA	CASSRFSTTVSDTQYF	TGCGCCAGCAGCCGATTCTCCACGACTGTCTCCGATACGCAGTATTTT
TRBJ1-6	TRBD1	TRBV5-1	few	CASSSGGKGSPLHF	TGCGCCAGCAGCTCAGGGGGCAAGGGTTCACCCCTCCACTTT
TRBJ2-5	TRBD1	TRBV18	NA	CASSLQPGQGDKTQYF	TGTGCCAGCTCACTCCAGCCGGGACAGGGGGATAAGACCCAGTACTTC
TRBJ2-7	NA	TRBV11-2	NA	CASSLDRLGGEQYF	TGTGCCAGCAGCTTAGATCGTTTAGGGGGTGAGCAGTACTTC
TRBJ1-5	NA	TRBV28	NA	CASSPTLRPQHF	TGTGCCAGCAGTCCCACCCTTAGGCCCCAGCATTTT
TRBJ2-7	TRBD2	TRBV29-1	many	CSVTRLAGGYEQYF	TGCAGCGTTACCCGACTAGCGGGAGGCTACGAGCAGTACTTC
TRBJ2-7	NA	TRBV27	NA	CASSRERGHYEQYF	TGTGCCAGCAGTCGCGAGCGGGGACATTACGAGCAGTACTTC
TRBJ1-1	NA	TRBV6-5	few	CASSSKLHSEAFF	TGTGCCAGCAGTTCTAAGTTGCATTCTGAAGCTTTCTTT
TRBJ2-3	NA	TRBV7-3	NA	CASSSGLSTDTQYF	TGTGCCAGCAGCTCAGGACTGTCCACAGATACGCAGTATTTT
TRBJ1-3	NA	TRBV5-1	NA	CASSLGTAIPTSGNTIYF	TGCGCCAGCAGCTTGGGGACAGCCATCCCAACCTCTGGAAACACCATATATTTT
TRBJ2-1	TRBD2	TRBV6-5	NA	CASSSLAGAGNEQFF	TGTGCCAGCAGTTCTCTAGCGGGAGCCGGCAATGAGCAGTTCTTC
TRBJ2-3	NA	TRBV7-2	NA	CASSFTRDTDTQYF	TGTGCCAGCAGCTTTACTAGGGACACAGATACGCAGTATTTT
TRBJ1-2	NA	TRBV24-1	once	CATSGGGGNYGYTF	TGTGCCACCAGTGGAGGGGGGGGCAACTATGGCTACACCTTC
TRBJ1-3	NA	TRBV2	few	CASSRGGNTIYF	TGTGCCAGCAGTAGGGGTGGAAACACCATATATTTT
TRBJ2-7	NA	TRBV5-4	once	CASSSRPTGNPSYVEQYF	TGTGCCAGCAGCTCTCGGCCGACAGGAAACCCCTCTTATGTCGAGCAGTACTTC
TRBJ2-1	TRBD2	TRBV7-9	NA	CASSHSGRASYNEQFF	TGTGCCAGCAGCCATAGCGGGAGGGCCTCCTACAATGAGCAGTTCTTC
TRBJ2-5	TRBD1	TRBV28	NA	CASSFPTGGETQYF	TGTGCCAGCAGTTTCCCGACAGGGGGTGAGACCCAGTACTTC
TRBJ1-3	NA	TRBV5-1	NA	CASSLGPSGNTIYF	TGCGCCAGCAGCTTGGGGCCCTCTGGAAACACCATATATTTT
TRBJ1-5	TRBD1	TRBV30	NA	CAWSGQGNQPQHF	TGTGCCTGGAGTGGACAGGGGAATCAGCCCCAGCATTTT
TRBJ2-5	NA	TRBV25-1	NA	CASSEGDNLGGETQYF	TGTGCCAGCAGTGAGGGTGACAACCTAGGGGGAGAGACCCAGTACTTC
TRBJ2-5	TRBD2	TRBV9	NA	CASSVGGNSGSEETQYF	TGTGCCAGCAGCGTAGGAGGTAATAGCGGGAGCGAAGAGACCCAGTACTTC
TRBJ1-6	NA	TRBV19	NA	CASSPGHQSYNSPLHF	TGTGCCAGTAGCCCGGGACATCAGTCCTATAATTCACCCCTCCACTTT
TRBJ2-4	NA	TRBV7-2	NA	CASSSGGKNIQYF	TGTGCCAGCAGTTCCGGAGGCAAAAACATTCAGTACTTC
TRBJ2-1	TRBD2	TRBV6-4	few	CASSVLAGYNEQFF	TGTGCCAGCAGCGTACTAGCGGGGTACAATGAGCAGTTCTTC
TRBJ2-7	NA	TRBV20-1	few	CSASLGSSYEQYF	TGCAGTGCTAGTCTGGGGAGCTCCTACGAGCAGTACTTC
TRBJ1-1	NA	TRBV7-9	NA	CASSPAGSGLAFF	TGTGCCAGCAGCCCCGCGGGGTCTGGTTTGGCTTTCTTT
TRBJ1-4	TRBD1	TRBV18	NA	CASSVQGAEEKLFF	TGTGCCAGCTCCGTACAGGGGGCCGAAGAAAAACTGTTTTTT
TRBJ2-3	NA	TRBV9	once	CASSVDFRAGFSTDTQYF	TGTGCCAGCAGCGTAGATTTCCGGGCGGGCTTTAGCACAGATACGCAGTATTTT
TRBJ2-7	NA	TRBV6-5	NA	CASSLTRGSYEQYF	TGTGCCAGCAGTCTAACGCGGGGATCCTACGAGCAGTACTTC
TRBJ2-1	TRBD2	TRBV10-2	NA	CASSESSSGLSYNEQFF	TGCGCCAGCAGTGAGTCCTCTAGCGGCCTCTCCTACAATGAGCAGTTCTTC
TRBJ2-1	TRBD2	TRBV24-1	NA	CATSDPLAGGYNEQFF	TGTGCCACCAGTGATCCACTAGCGGGAGGGTACAATGAGCAGTTCTTC
TRBJ2-1	TRBD2	TRBV6-6	NA	CASSYGLAGAYEQFF	TGTGCCAGCAGTTATGGACTAGCGGGAGCCTATGAGCAGTTCTTC
TRBJ2-1	TRBD1	TRBV28	NA	CATKIGGQGRRNEQFF	TGTGCCACCAAAATCGGCGGACAGGGGAGACGCAATGAGCAGTTCTTC
TRBJ1-5	TRBD1	TRBV10-3	NA	CAITDRGSHQPQHF	TGTGCCATCACTGACAGGGGGAGCCATCAGCCCCAGCATTTT
TRBJ2-1	NA	TRBV4-2	NA	CASSQQGGGNNEQFF	TGTGCCAGCAGCCAGCAAGGGGGCGGGAACAATGAGCAGTTCTTC
TRBJ2-5	NA	TRBV5-1	NA	CASSLDGRAKETQYF	TGCGCCAGCAGCTTGGACGGGCGGGCAAAAGAGACCCAGTACTTC
TRBJ2-3	NA	TRBV6-6	NA	CASVTRGGITDTQYF	TGTGCCAGCGTTACGAGGGGCGGGATTACAGATACGCAGTATTTT
TRBJ1-1	NA	TRBV18	NA	CASSLTKNTEAFF	TGTGCCAGCTCCCTTACTAAGAACACTGAAGCTTTCTTT
TRBJ2-2	NA	TRBV21-1	once	CASSKPPSGGPNTGELFF	TGTGCCAGCAGCAAACCCCCTAGCGGGGGGCCGAACACCGGGGAGCTGTTTTTT
TRBJ2-3	TRBD1	TRBV6-5	NA	CASSLDRGREDTQYF	TGTGCCAGCAGTTTGGACAGGGGGCGCGAAGATACGCAGTATTTT
TRBJ2-3	TRBD1	TRBV15	NA	CATSRDLRAGTGRTDTQYF	TGTGCCACCAGCAGAGATCTGAGGGCGGGGACAGGACGCACAGATACGCAGTATTTT
TRBJ2-5	TRBD1	TRBV29-1	NA	CSVKGTGVETQYF	TGCAGCGTGAAGGGGACAGGGGTAGAGACCCAGTACTTC
TRBJ1-2	NA	TRBV9	NA	CASSTESNYGYTF	TGTGCCAGCAGTACAGAATCTAACTATGGCTACACCTTC
TRBJ2-3	TRBD1	TRBV2	NA	CASSEPIFPGQGSDTQYF	TGTGCCAGCAGTGAACCTATTTTTCCGGGACAGGGGTCAGATACGCAGTATTTT
TRBJ2-7	NA	TRBV3-1/TRBV3-2	NA	CASSQTGYEQYF	TGTGCCAGCAGTCAGACAGGTTACGAGCAGTACTTC
TRBJ2-1	NA	TRBV3-1/TRBV3-2	NA	CASSVTSGHGNEQFF	TGTGCCAGCAGCGTAACATCGGGACACGGCAATGAGCAGTTCTTC
TRBJ2-7	TRBD2	TRBV28	NA	CASSPGLAGVSQYF	TGTGCCAGCAGCCCCGGACTAGCGGGAGTCTCGCAGTACTTC
TRBJ2-3	TRBD1	TRBV29-1	NA	CSVVGQGTDTQYF	TGCAGCGTTGTGGGACAGGGTACAGATACGCAGTATTTT
TRBJ2-7	NA	TRBV7-8	NA	CASSLAGGLTYEQYF	TGTGCCAGCAGCTTAGCGGGGGGACTCACCTACGAGCAGTACTTC
TRBJ2-7	TRBD2	TRBV2	NA	CASQGGRASYEQYF	TGTGCCAGCCAGGGCGGGAGGGCCTCCTACGAGCAGTACTTC
TRBJ1-2	TRBD1	TRBV24-1	few	CATSDNRGQSKGYTF	TGTGCCACCAGTGATAACAGGGGGCAGTCGAAAGGCTACACCTTC
TRBJ2-3	TRBD2	TRBV28	NA	CASNLGIGLETSREPDTQYF	TGTGCCAGCAACTTGGGAATCGGACTTGAGACCTCGCGGGAGCCAGATACGCAGTATTTT